This T cell receptor beta chain came from a study of blood T cell repertoires in COVID-19. Study overall: Acute-phase and convalescent COVID-19 samples originated in the United States, Italy and Spain. Sample material is recorded as cDNA or gDNA derived from T cells, B-cell-depleted T cells, or PBMCs.

Authors' processing steps: Cell counts per sample came from amplifying reference gene primers. Clones were read by immunoSEQ multiplex PCR, and TCRdb kept only the in-frame ones, dropping some. V, J and clone size are those of that table, while D and trimming were read from the DNA. This sample has some 280,000 clones, with around four fifths found just once. Germline values: CDR1 KGHSH, CDR2 LQKENI. CDR3 size: 15 residues. V lost 3 bases and J lost 5, with 14 bases in between. The sequence derives from a woman between 45 and 65 years old with active or convalescent COVID-19. What was sequenced was peripheral blood. The chain is built from TRBV18 and TRBJ2-1, with a possible D match to TRBD1 (6 bases). CDR3: CASSPGSGADNEQFF. CDR3 bases: TGTGCCAGCTCACCGGGGTCAGGGGCCGACAATGAGCAGTTCTTC. Looking up the rest from reference TRBV18 and TRBJ2-1 gives the full variable domain: NAGVMQNPRHLVRRRGQEARLRCSPMKGHSHVYWYRQLPEEGLKFMVYLQKENIIDESGMPKERFSAEFPKEGPSILRIQQVVRGDSAAYFCASSPGSGADNEQFFGPGTRLTVL.